This TCR beta chain was retrieved from a study of T cell responses to AZD1222 COVID-19 vaccine. This CDR3 region has 15 residues. Germline CDR1 SGHAT, CDR2 FQNNGV. V was cut by 6 bases and J by 7 bases, with 18 bases left in between. The data were produced by immunoSEQ multiplex PCR, yet TCRdb's version contains in-frame clones alone and is incomplete. The table has more than 110,000 clones, around 92% seen once; the top ten hold roughly 3.4%. V gene TRBV11-2 combines with J gene TRBJ1-4; TRBD1 is a possible D gene (5 bases). The TCR comes from an adult who received the AZD1222 COVID-19 vaccine. The sequences come from peripheral blood, collected 28 days after the second AZD1222 dose. Written as DNA, the CDR3 is TGTGCCAGCAGTCCAAGTGGGGACCTAGGTGAAAAACTGTTTTTT. Its translation: CASSPSGDLGEKLFF. The variable domain in full, completed from reference TRBV11-2 and TRBJ1-4, reads EAGVAQSPRYKIIEKRQSVAFWCNPISGHATLYWYQQILGQGPKLLIQFQNNGVVDDSQLPKDRFSAERLKGVDSTLKIQPAKLEDSAVYLCASSPSGDLGEKLFFGSGTQLSVL.